Listed below are T cell receptor beta chains from one sample, sequenced in a study of technical replicates of blood from a handful of donors. The protocol was immunoSEQ multiplex PCR, while the TCRdb copy is restricted to in-frame clones and leaves out a portion. The data hold about 83,000 clones, with around nine tenths observed a single time. The source material was T cells isolated from PBMCs. Receptor source: a human donor in good health. CDR3s include the opening cysteine and the closing phenylalanine or tryptophan. Each record gives: V gene, J gene, D gene, clone size, CDR3 protein, CDR3 DNA. D genes are given only for firm matches. Only part of the rows carry a size: once, few, many, or a class if the clone is expanded.

>TRBV2|TRBJ1-4|-|once
CASTPETAGDRKLFF
TGTGCCAGCACCCCGGAGACGGCAGGGGATCGGAAACTGTTTTTT
>TRBV6-1|TRBJ1-2|-|-
CASSAGWSYGYTF
TGTGCCAGCAGTGCCGGATGGAGCTATGGCTACACCTTC
>TRBV2|TRBJ2-7|-|-
CASSEGATDYEQYF
TGTGCCAGCAGTGAAGGAGCGACGGACTACGAGCAGTACTTC
>TRBV2|TRBJ1-2|-|once
CASSEAPWGFGYGYTF
TGTGCCAGCAGTGAAGCGCCTTGGGGCTTTGGCTATGGCTACACCTTC
>TRBV18|TRBJ2-5|TRBD1|-
CASSPGSRDRRETQYF
TGTGCCAGCTCACCTGGGAGCCGGGACAGGCGGGAGACCCAGTACTTC
>TRBV7-9|TRBJ2-5|TRBD1|few
CASSSGTGSFQETQYF
TGTGCCAGCAGCTCCGGGACAGGCAGCTTCCAAGAGACCCAGTACTTC
>TRBV6-1|TRBJ1-5|-|-
CASSEVNISNQPQHF
TGTGCCAGCAGTGAAGTAAACATTAGCAATCAGCCCCAGCATTTT
>TRBV27|TRBJ2-7|TRBD1|-
CASSRLQGAYEQYF
TGTGCCAGCAGTCGTCTCCAGGGGGCCTACGAGCAGTACTTC
>TRBV5-7|TRBJ1-2|TRBD1|-
CASSFWQGANGYTF
TGTGCCAGCAGTTTCTGGCAGGGGGCAAATGGCTACACCTTC
>TRBV19|TRBJ2-3|TRBD1|once
CASSSQGVSTDTQYF
TGTGCCAGTAGTTCACAGGGGGTCAGCACAGATACGCAGTATTTT
>TRBV15|TRBJ1-4|-|-
CATSRDPGFKEKLFF
TGTGCCACCAGCAGAGACCCGGGTTTCAAGGAAAAACTGTTTTTT
>TRBV2|TRBJ2-2|-|-
CASSVVPGGTGELFF
TGTGCCAGCAGCGTGGTGCCAGGAGGCACCGGGGAGCTGTTTTTT
>TRBV13|TRBJ2-1|TRBD2|once
CASSLGAGWDYNEQFF
TGTGCCAGCAGCTTAGGAGCGGGATGGGACTACAATGAGCAGTTCTTC